These 16 T cell receptor beta chains originate from one sample sequenced in a study of identical twins. MiXCR, applied by TCRdb to the 5' RACE reads, yields one record per CDR3 protein. The table lists some 900,000 distinct CDR3 sequences, approximately 13% of them singletons. The sample was also reused in another study, on yellow fever vaccine responses in identical twins.

Sequenced material: PBMCs. These receptors originate from a woman younger than 30 in good health.

The rearrangement joins TRBV2 to TRBJ1-5; 8 bases are a match to TRBD1. This CDR3 has 13 amino acids. Germline loops: CDR1 SNHLY, CDR2 FYNNEI. V was pared by 7 bases and J by 6 bases, with 5 bases of the junction left unmatched. CDR3 protein: CASNGQGGQPQHF. CDR3 nucleotides: TGTGCCAGCAACGGACAGGGAGGTCAGCCCCAGCATTTT.

The chain joins TRBV2 to TRBJ2-5, with D uncertain. Trimming took off 8 bases at V and 1 base at J, with 17 bases between the two ends. The CDR3 loop spans 15 amino acids. Per germline, CDR1 SNHLY and CDR2 FYNNEI. CDR3 sequence reads: CASFSGVRGQETQYF. DNA for the CDR3: TGTGCCAGCTTCTCTGGCGTTCGCGGCCAAGAGACCCAGTACTTC. The full variable domain, rest sourced from reference TRBV2 and TRBJ2-5, is EPEVTQTPSHQVTQMGQEVILRCVPISNHLYFYWYRQILGQKVEFLVSFYNNEISEKSEIFDDQFSVERPDGSNFTLKIRSTKLEDSAMYFCASFSGVRGQETQYFGPGTRLLVL.

In this sample, this clonotype turned up a few times. The chain has TRBV28 and TRBJ2-7, with 7 bases that match TRBD1. The CDR3 covers 17 residues. Per the germline V gene, CDR1 is MDHEN and CDR2 is SYDVKM. Trimming took 3 bases from V and 1 from J; bases not matched to a gene: 12. The CDR3 loop is CASSLREAGGISYEQYF. The CDR3, as DNA: TGTGCCAGCAGTTTGAGGGAAGCAGGGGGTATTTCCTACGAGCAGTACTTC.

This clonotype was picked up a small number of times. This rearrangement joins TRBV2 to TRBJ2-1; D remains unclear. V lost 10 bases and J lost 4, with 8 bases in between. The CDR3 runs to 11 residues. CDR1 and CDR2 from the germline V gene are SNHLY and FYNNEI. The CDR3: CATKDYNEQFF. The DNA for the CDR3 is TGTGCCACCAAAGATTACAATGAGCAGTTCTTC.

Only a few counts were recorded for this clonotype. The V gene is TRBV20-1, the J gene TRBJ2-2, with TRBD2 identical over 13 bases. Losses at the gene ends were 6 bases for V and 6 bases for J; bases not matched to a gene: 7. This CDR3 region has 15 residues. Germline V gene data show CDR1 as DFQATT and CDR2 as SNEGSKA (reference sequence). CDR3 sequence: CSASRTSGSAGELFF. In DNA form, the CDR3 reads TGCAGTGCCTCAAGGACTAGCGGGAGTGCCGGGGAGCTGTTTTTT.

This clonotype was observed many times. The chain employs TRBV11-2 and TRBJ2-1; 7 bases map to TRBD1. The CDR3 extends over 16 amino acids. CDR1 and CDR2 (germline): SGHAT, FQNNGV. The J segment lost 4 bases and the V segment lost 1 base, leaving 7 bases of the junction unmatched. The CDR3 protein is CASSLGVGTVYNEQFF. CDR3 nucleotides: TGTGCCAGCAGCTTAGGGGTTGGGACAGTTTACAATGAGCAGTTCTTC.

This clonotype was counted only a few times. J is TRBJ2-4 and V is TRBV3-1, with a weak D call TRBD2 (5 bases). Trimming cost V 4 bases and J 0 bases, with 22 bases left between them. Germline V gene sequence: CDR1 LGHDT, CDR2 YNNKEL (reference sequence). This CDR3 is 19 amino acids long. The CDR3 DNA sequence: TGTGCCAGCAGCCTAGAGTGGAACAGCGGCATTCTAGCCAAAAACATTCAGTACTTC. Its translation is CASSLEWNSGILAKNIQYF.

The chain employs TRBV19 and TRBJ2-4, with a possible D match to TRBD1 (5 bases). The germline CDR1 and CDR2 sequences are LNHDA and SQIVND (reference sequence). V dropped 8 bases and J dropped 6 bases, with 17 bases sitting between them. There are 14 residues in the CDR3. The CDR3 bases are TGTGCCAGTCAGGCCACTTTGGGGCGAAACATTCAGTACTTC. Translated: CASQATLGRNIQYF.

There are many counts of this clonotype. The chain has TRBV5-1 and TRBJ1-1; D ambiguous. Trimming took off 0 bases at V and 5 bases at J, with 11 bases between the two ends. CDR3 length: 14 amino acids. Germline V lookup: CDR1 SGHRS, CDR2 YFSETQ. DNA of the CDR3: TGCGCCAGCAGCTTGGATGGGGATGTTACTGAAGCTTTCTTT. Translated: CASSLDGDVTEAFF. Full variable domain (rest looked up from reference TRBV5-1 and TRBJ1-1): KAGVTQTPRYLIKTRGQQVTLSCSPISGHRSVSWYQQTPGQGLQFLFEYFSETQRNKGNFPGRFSGRQFSNSRSEMNVSTLELGDSALYLCASSLDGDVTEAFFGQGTRLTVV.

The rearrangement joins TRBV5-5 to TRBJ1-2; TRBD1 matches 9 bases. V dropped 4 bases and J dropped 1; count of bases not matched to a gene: 5. This CDR3 contains 15 residues. Germline lookup yields CDR1 SGHKS and CDR2 YYEKEE (reference sequence). The CDR3 reads CASSQGTGNNYGYTF. The CDR3 DNA reads as TGTGCCAGCAGCCAAGGGACAGGGAATAACTATGGCTACACCTTC.

This clonotype was picked up a small number of times. V usage is TRBV5-1 and J usage is TRBJ2-5; a weak D match, TRBD2 (5 bases). CDR1 is SGHRS, CDR2 YFSETQ, per germline. Trimming shortened V by 0 bases and J by 1 base, and 13 bases separated the two germline ends. The CDR3 has 16 amino acids. CDR3 sequence reads: CASSLGRWTAQETQYF. DNA for the CDR3: TGCGCCAGCAGCTTGGGGAGGTGGACGGCCCAAGAGACCCAGTACTTC.

This clonotype has at least ten counts. CDR3 sequence (DNA): TGTGCCAGCAGTGAAAGGGGAACCCGGGAGACCCAGTACTTC. The encoded protein is CASSERGTRETQYF. This chain joins TRBV2 and TRBJ2-5; tentatively, D is TRBD1 (5 bases). Germline lookup yields CDR1 SNHLY and CDR2 FYNNEI. Trimming removed 2 bases at V and 5 bases at J, with 12 bases between. This CDR3 contains 14 residues.

The chain joins TRBV5-1 to TRBJ1-1; 7 bases match TRBD1. This CDR3 comprises 15 residues. The V segment lost 5 bases and the J segment 1 base; nucleotides outside the gene matches: 8. Germline V CDR1 and CDR2: SGHRS, YFSETQ. In nucleotides, the CDR3 is TGCGCCAGCAGACCACAGACAGGGCCGAACACTGAAGCTTTCTTT. It encodes CASRPQTGPNTEAFF.

This clonotype was detected only a few times. This rearrangement joins TRBV27 to TRBJ2-1, with a weak D call TRBD2 (5 bases). Germline CDR1 and CDR2: MNHEY and SMNVEV (reference sequence). The CDR3 extends over 14 amino acids. V lost 4 bases and J 10 bases, leaving 17 bases between the germline ends. As DNA, the CDR3 is TGTGCCAGCAGTTCGACCTGGACTGCCCGGGAGCAGTTCTTC. Translation gives CASSSTWTAREQFF.

This sequence joins TRBV29-1 and TRBJ2-5; D not certain. CDR3 length equals 11 residues. Trimming removed 4 bases at V and 5 bases at J, with 8 bases between. Germline V gene lookup returns CDR1 SQVTM and CDR2 ANQGSEA. In nucleotides, the CDR3 is TGCAGCGTTGCACATTGGGAGACCCAGTACTTC. Translating gives CSVAHWETQYF.

This clonotype was seen more than once but under ten times. The V and J genes are TRBV10-3 and TRBJ1-6; D unclear. There are 12 residues in the CDR3. V was pared by 4 bases and J by 7 bases, with 5 bases between. CDR1 and CDR2 from the germline V gene are ENHRY and SYGVKD. For the CDR3, the DNA is TGTGCCATCAGTGTACAAAATTCACCCCTCCACTTT. Protein product: CAISVQNSPLHF.